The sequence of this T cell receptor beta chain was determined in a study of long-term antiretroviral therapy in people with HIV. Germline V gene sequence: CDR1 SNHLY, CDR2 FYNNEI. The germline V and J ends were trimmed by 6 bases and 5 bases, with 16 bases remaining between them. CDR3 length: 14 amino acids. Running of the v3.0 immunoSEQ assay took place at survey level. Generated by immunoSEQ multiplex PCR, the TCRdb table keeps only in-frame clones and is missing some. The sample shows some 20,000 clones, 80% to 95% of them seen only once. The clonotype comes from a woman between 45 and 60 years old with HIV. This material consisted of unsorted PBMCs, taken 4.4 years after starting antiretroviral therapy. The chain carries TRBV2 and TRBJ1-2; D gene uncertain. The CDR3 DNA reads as TGTGCCAGCAGGTTAGACACAGTGCGATATGGCTACACCTTC. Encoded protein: CASRLDTVRYGYTF.